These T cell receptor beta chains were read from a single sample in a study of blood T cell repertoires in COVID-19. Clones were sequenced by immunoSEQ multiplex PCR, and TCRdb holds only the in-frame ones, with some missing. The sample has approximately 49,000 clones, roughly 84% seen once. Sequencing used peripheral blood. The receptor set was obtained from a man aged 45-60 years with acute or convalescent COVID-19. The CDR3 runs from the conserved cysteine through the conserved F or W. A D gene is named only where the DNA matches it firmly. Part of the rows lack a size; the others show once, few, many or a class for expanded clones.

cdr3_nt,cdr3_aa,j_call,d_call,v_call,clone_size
TGTGCCAGCAGCTTAGCCGGACAGAGCTATGGCTACACCTTC,CASSLAGQSYGYTF,TRBJ1-2,NA,TRBV7-2,NA
TGTGCCAGCAGCTTAGTTGGCGGAGAGACCCAGTACTTC,CASSLVGGETQYF,TRBJ2-5,NA,TRBV11-3,NA
TGTGCCAGCAGCTTAGATGGGGGGCGACCTGGACAGGATAACTATGGCTACACCTTC,CASSLDGGRPGQDNYGYTF,TRBJ1-2,TRBD1,TRBV11-2,NA
TGTGCCAGCAGCCCTTACAGGGTGAGGTCCTACAATGAGCAGTTCTTC,CASSPYRVRSYNEQFF,TRBJ2-1,NA,TRBV3-1/TRBV3-2,NA
TGTGCCAGCAGTGTTGACAGGGGGTATGAGCCCCAGCATTTT,CASSVDRGYEPQHF,TRBJ1-5,TRBD1,TRBV27,NA
TGTGCCAGCAGCCCCCGTTTGGGGGGGGCGAGGTACGGCTACACCTTC,CASSPRLGGARYGYTF,TRBJ1-2,NA,TRBV9,NA
TGTGCCAGCAGCTCAACGCAGGGGACCCAAAACATTCAGTACTTC,CASSSTQGTQNIQYF,TRBJ2-4,NA,TRBV7-8,once
TGTGCCAGCAGTTACTCGAACAGGGGGAACTATGGCTACACCTTC,CASSYSNRGNYGYTF,TRBJ1-2,TRBD1,TRBV6-5,NA
TGTGCCAGCAGCCATGGGGACAGGTTCAACGAGCAGTACTTC,CASSHGDRFNEQYF,TRBJ2-7,TRBD1,TRBV7-9,few
TGTGCCAGCAGTTCTCAGGGGGGTAGCAACTTCGTTTCCTACGAGCAGTACTTC,CASSSQGGSNFVSYEQYF,TRBJ2-7,NA,TRBV7-2,few
TGTGCCAGCAGCCAAGAATTGAGGGACAGCGAAAAAATTCAGTACTTC,CASSQELRDSEKIQYF,TRBJ2-4,TRBD1,TRBV3-1/TRBV3-2,NA
TGTGCCAGCAGTTCTTACAGGGGGAGTCAGCCCCAGCATTTT,CASSSYRGSQPQHF,TRBJ1-5,TRBD1,TRBV6-2/TRBV6-3,NA
TGTGCCAGCAGTTCGATAGCCCTCAAGCCGGGTTCAAGCACAGATACGCAGTATTTT,CASSSIALKPGSSTDTQYF,TRBJ2-3,NA,TRBV28,few
TGTGCCAGCAGTCGTCGACTAGCGGGTAAAAACATTCAGTACTTC,CASSRRLAGKNIQYF,TRBJ2-4,TRBD2,TRBV28,NA
TGTGCCAGCAGTTTATCAGGGGACTATGGCTACACCTTC,CASSLSGDYGYTF,TRBJ1-2,NA,TRBV27,once
TGTGCCAGCAGTTACTCTGGGACTAGTACCTACGAGCAGTACTTC,CASSYSGTSTYEQYF,TRBJ2-7,TRBD2,TRBV6-2/TRBV6-3,NA
TGTGCCAGTAGTATACGGGGAACAGATACGCAGTATTTT,CASSIRGTDTQYF,TRBJ2-3,NA,TRBV19,NA
TGTGCCACCAGCAGAGATATGAGGGTAGCCGGGGAGCTGTTTTTT,CATSRDMRVAGELFF,TRBJ2-2,NA,TRBV15,few
TGTGCCAGCAGTTACTCGCCCTCGACAGGAGCAGGGATCTACGAGCAGTACTTC,CASSYSPSTGAGIYEQYF,TRBJ2-7,NA,TRBV6-2/TRBV6-3,NA
TGTGCCAGCAGCGTTTATTCAGGGTTACTCCAGCCAGATACGCAGTATTTT,CASSVYSGLLQPDTQYF,TRBJ2-3,NA,TRBV9,NA
TGTGCCAGCAAAGCAGATCCGGGGACTAGCGGCACAGATACGCAGTATTTT,CASKADPGTSGTDTQYF,TRBJ2-3,TRBD2,TRBV2,NA
TGTGCCAGTAGTAGGGGAGTCACAGATACGCAGTATTTT,CASSRGVTDTQYF,TRBJ2-3,NA,TRBV19,NA
TGTGCCAGTAGTACCTCACAGGGGCGGGAGACCCAGTACTTC,CASSTSQGRETQYF,TRBJ2-5,TRBD1,TRBV19,NA
TGTGCCAGCAGCCCATCAGGGGTAGGAGAGACCCAGTACTTC,CASSPSGVGETQYF,TRBJ2-5,NA,TRBV11-2,NA
TGTGCCAGCAGCGCCTCAGCGGGGGCTAGCACAGATACGCAGTATTTT,CASSASAGASTDTQYF,TRBJ2-3,TRBD2,TRBV9,NA
TGCACCAGCAGCCTACCTGCCCCCGGGTATGGCTACACCTTC,CTSSLPAPGYGYTF,TRBJ1-2,NA,TRBV1,NA
TGCGCCAGCAGCTTGGAGGTCAGGGGATCCTCACCCCTCCACTTT,CASSLEVRGSSPLHF,TRBJ1-6,NA,TRBV5-1,NA
TGCGCCAGCAGCTTGGATGGCAGGGTGAACACTGAAGCTTTCTTT,CASSLDGRVNTEAFF,TRBJ1-1,NA,TRBV5-1,NA
TGTGCCAGCAGGACAGGGGCTCAGAACACTGAAGCTTTCTTT,CASRTGAQNTEAFF,TRBJ1-1,TRBD1,TRBV28,NA
TGTGCCAGCTCAAAGTATTACAGGGATTCGACCGGGGAGCTGTTTTTT,CASSKYYRDSTGELFF,TRBJ2-2,NA,TRBV18,NA
TGTGCCAGCAGCCTAATCCGGGACAGGGGATTCAGAGATCAGCCCCAGCATTTT,CASSLIRDRGFRDQPQHF,TRBJ1-5,TRBD1,TRBV28,NA
TGTGCCGGCATGGGGGCGTTCGGTGAAGCTTTCTTT,CAGMGAFGEAFF,TRBJ1-1,NA,TRBV30,NA
TGTGCCAGTAGTCTGACACTTTCCTACGAGCAGTACTTC,CASSLTLSYEQYF,TRBJ2-7,NA,TRBV19,NA
TGTGCCAGCAGCTTGTCGACAGGGAATGGCTACACCTTC,CASSLSTGNGYTF,TRBJ1-2,TRBD1,TRBV11-2,few
TGTGCCATCAGTGTACTAGGGGAGACCCAGTACTTC,CAISVLGETQYF,TRBJ2-5,NA,TRBV10-3,NA
TGTGCCAGCAGCTTACAGGGGATCGGGAATTCACCCCTCCACTTT,CASSLQGIGNSPLHF,TRBJ1-6,NA,TRBV7-2,few
TGCGCCAGCAGCCAAGTAGTGGGACAGGCCAGCTCCTACAATGAGCAGTTCTTC,CASSQVVGQASSYNEQFF,TRBJ2-1,TRBD1,TRBV4-3,once
TGTGCCAGCAGCTTAGGGTTCAGGGTCGACGAGCAGTACTTC,CASSLGFRVDEQYF,TRBJ2-7,NA,TRBV5-5,NA
TGTGCCACCAGTGATTCTAGAGGCAGCAACTATGGCTACACCTTC,CATSDSRGSNYGYTF,TRBJ1-2,NA,TRBV24-1,NA
TGTGCCAGCAGCACCTCAGGGGGCGAGCAGTACTTC,CASSTSGGEQYF,TRBJ2-7,TRBD1,TRBV11-2,many
TGTGCCAGCAGCTTGGACAGATCTAATGAAAAACTGTTTTTT,CASSLDRSNEKLFF,TRBJ1-4,NA,TRBV7-9,once
TGTGCCAGCAGTTACAGGGGGGACAGGGGGTCCTACAATGAGCAGTTCTTC,CASSYRGDRGSYNEQFF,TRBJ2-1,TRBD1,TRBV6-2/TRBV6-3,once
TGTGCCAGCAGCGTGGGGGCCGGGCCCCGAACGGCGACTAATGAAAAACTGTTTTTT,CASSVGAGPRTATNEKLFF,TRBJ1-4,NA,TRBV9,NA
TGTGCCAGCAGTTTATCCGGGAAACGGAAGGAGACCCAGTACTTC,CASSLSGKRKETQYF,TRBJ2-5,NA,TRBV28,NA
TGTGCCACCAGTGATTCCGGGACAGGGATGCGCGAGCAGTACTTC,CATSDSGTGMREQYF,TRBJ2-7,TRBD1,TRBV24-1,NA
TGTGCCAGCAGTTTTGACAGGGGGCGAGCGACCGAGCAGTACTTC,CASSFDRGRATEQYF,TRBJ2-7,TRBD1,TRBV27,few
TGCGCCAGCAGCTTCGCCAGGACTAGCGGACTCTCCTACGAGCAGTACTTC,CASSFARTSGLSYEQYF,TRBJ2-7,TRBD2,TRBV5-1,NA
TGTGCCAGCAGCTTCACCCGGGACTGGCAGAACACTGAAGCTTTCTTT,CASSFTRDWQNTEAFF,TRBJ1-1,NA,TRBV11-2,NA
TGTGCCAGCAGCCAAGTTCCCCTAGCTTACAATGAGCAGTTCTTC,CASSQVPLAYNEQFF,TRBJ2-1,NA,TRBV14,NA
TGCGCCAGCAGTGATTCAGTCTACGAGCAGTACTTC,CASSDSVYEQYF,TRBJ2-7,NA,TRBV10-1,NA
TGTGCCAGTAGTGTGGGACAGGATAATTCACCCCTCCACTTT,CASSVGQDNSPLHF,TRBJ1-6,TRBD1,TRBV19,NA
TGTGCCAGCAGTTCGGACAGGGAGGCCCAGCCCCAGCATTTT,CASSSDREAQPQHF,TRBJ1-5,TRBD1,TRBV6-5,NA
TGTGCCACCGGGACAGGAGATCAAAATACGCAGTATTTT,CATGTGDQNTQYF,TRBJ2-3,TRBD1,TRBV6-5,NA